The 5 T cell receptor beta chains given below trace back to one sample, sequenced in a study of blood T cell repertoires in COVID-19. Profiling relied on immunoSEQ multiplex PCR, and the TCRdb table lists in-frame clones only, not all of them. The sample shows some 77,000 clones, about 82% of them seen only once. Source material: peripheral blood. The receptors originated from a woman aged 55-69 years with acute or convalescent COVID-19.

This chain uses TRBV10-1 with TRBJ2-7, with D perhaps TRBD2 (6 bases). This CDR3 is 14 amino acids long. Trimming removed 10 bases at V and 3 bases at J, with 19 bases between. The V gene's germline CDR1 is WNHNN and CDR2 SYGVQD (reference sequence). Here the CDR3 DNA reads TGCGCCACGCCGCTTCTAGCGCAGAACTACGAGCAGTACTTC. Translating it yields CATPLLAQNYEQYF.

The CDR3 sequence is CASSLDPGYEQYF. CDR3 bases: TGTGCCAGCAGCTTAGATCCCGGCTACGAGCAGTACTTC. The V gene is TRBV11-2, the J gene TRBJ2-7; D is unclear. The CDR3 length is 13 residues. Trimming removed 0 bases from V and 3 bases from J, with 6 bases in between. CDR1 and CDR2 (germline): SGHAT, FQNNGV.

This clone showed up just a few times. This chain joins TRBV18 and TRBJ1-2, with D perhaps TRBD1 (6 bases). The CDR3 is 13 residues long. Germline V gene data show CDR1 as KGHSH and CDR2 as LQKENI. V lost 4 bases and J lost 2, with 8 bases in between. The CDR3 region is CASSLDRNYGYTF. The CDR3 region has the DNA TGTGCCAGCTCACTAGACAGGAACTATGGCTACACCTTC. Using reference TRBV18 and TRBJ1-2 for the parts outside the CDR3, the full variable domain is NAGVMQNPRHLVRRRGQEARLRCSPMKGHSHVYWYRQLPEEGLKFMVYLQKENIIDESGMPKERFSAEFPKEGPSILRIQQVVRGDSAAYFCASSLDRNYGYTFGSGTRLTVV.

The chain has TRBV12-3 or TRBV12-4 and TRBJ1-1; D unclear. The CDR3 sequence is 13 residues long. V was clipped by 5 bases and J by 6 bases, with 13 bases between them. The CDR3 here is CASSERVVPEAFF. DNA for the CDR3: TGTGCCAGCAGTGAGAGGGTTGTCCCTGAAGCTTTCTTT.

The DNA of the CDR3 is TGTGCCAGCTCACCCCCTAGCGGGGACTACGAGCAGTACTTC. Its protein product is CASSPPSGDYEQYF. The chain couples TRBV18 to TRBJ2-7, with TRBD2 identical over 9 bases. This CDR3 comprises 14 residues. The V gene's germline CDR1 is KGHSH and CDR2 LQKENI. V shed 3 bases, J shed 3 bases, and the junction held 3 bases outside the gene matches.